The rows below give T cell receptor beta chains drawn from one sample of a study of cytomegalovirus exposure and HLA in healthy donors. Produced via immunoSEQ multiplex PCR; TCRdb's table is partial and in-frame only. The repertoire has about 120,000 clones, under 85% of them found once; the top ten carry approximately 5.5%. Sequencing input: PBMCs. These receptors were obtained from a man aged 18 to 29 in good health and CMV-seropositive. Each CDR3 is given with its conserved first and last residue. A D gene is named only where the DNA matches it firmly. Not all rows give a size; the values are once, few, many and, for expanded clones, a class.

V	J	size	D	DNA	CDR3
TRBV5-1	TRBJ1-1	few	.	TGCGCCAGCAGCGTGTCTCCCGGTGGCACTGAAGCTTTCTTT	CASSVSPGGTEAFF
TRBV28	TRBJ1-1	.	.	TGTGCCAGCAGCCCCCTCCAAGGGGGAGCCCCGAACACTGAAGCTTTCTTT	CASSPLQGGAPNTEAFF
TRBV11-2	TRBJ1-1	.	.	TGTGCCAGCAGCCTGGGAGGGGGGCAGTTGAACACTGAAGCTTTCTTT	CASSLGGGQLNTEAFF
TRBV28	TRBJ1-2	.	TRBD1	TGTGCCAGCAGTTTACACAGGGGGCTTTATGGCTACACCTTC	CASSLHRGLYGYTF
TRBV7-9	TRBJ1-2	.	TRBD1	TGTGCCAGCAGCCCTAGGACAGGGGTGAACTATGGCTACACCTTC	CASSPRTGVNYGYTF
TRBV29-1	TRBJ2-7	.	.	TGCAGCGTTGTCCGGGCGGGCGCCACCTACGAGCAGTACTTC	CSVVRAGATYEQYF
TRBV9	TRBJ2-3	.	.	TGTGCCAGCAGCGTAAGCCCCCCGAGGGTAGGGAAAGCAGATACGCAGTATTTT	CASSVSPPRVGKADTQYF
TRBV7-2	TRBJ1-2	.	.	TGTGCCAGCAGCCCATTTAGGGGATTAGTTGGCTACACCTTC	CASSPFRGLVGYTF
TRBV5-5	TRBJ2-2	.	.	TGTGCCAGCAGCTTGGTGTGGGCTTCGAACACCGGGGAGCTGTTTTTT	CASSLVWASNTGELFF
TRBV2	TRBJ1-4	.	.	TGTGCCAGCAGTAACCGGGAAATTAATGAAAAACTGTTTTTT	CASSNREINEKLFF
TRBV15	TRBJ1-4	.	.	TGTGCCACCAGCAGGAAAACTGACGCCTGGGCAGTTGGTGAAAAACTGTTTTTT	CATSRKTDAWAVGEKLFF
TRBV4-2	TRBJ2-3	few	.	TGTGCCAGCAGCCAAGAGGGCGATACGCAGTATTTT	CASSQEGDTQYF
TRBV5-1	TRBJ1-5	.	TRBD1	TGCGCCAGCAGCTACACAGGGGAATGGGGTCAGCCCCAGCATTTT	CASSYTGEWGQPQHF
TRBV6-5	TRBJ1-3	.	.	TGTGCCAGCAGTTACTCGATCAGGAACTCTGGAAACACCATATATTTT	CASSYSIRNSGNTIYF
TRBV30	TRBJ2-7	.	TRBD2	TGTGCCTGGAGTGTACAGACTAGCGGGACAAGAGAGCAGTACTTC	CAWSVQTSGTREQYF
TRBV12-5	TRBJ1-5	.	TRBD1	TGTGCTAGTGGGGGGGACAGCGAGCATAGCAATCAGCCCCAGCATTTT	CASGGDSEHSNQPQHF
TRBV9	TRBJ2-5	.	TRBD2	TGTGCCAGCAGCGTAGGGGTAGCGGGAGGGGGGCAAGAGACCCAGTACTTC	CASSVGVAGGGQETQYF
TRBV7-2	TRBJ1-2	.	TRBD1	TGTGCCAGCAGCGGCGGGACAGGCTACAACCCTCACGGCTACACCTTC	CASSGGTGYNPHGYTF
TRBV7-2	TRBJ1-1	.	TRBD1	TGTGCCAGCAGCTTATATTCGTCCACAGGGGTGAACACTGAAGCTTTCTTT	CASSLYSSTGVNTEAFF
TRBV7-9	TRBJ1-1	.	.	TGTGCCAGCAGCTTAGAGGGGGTAGGCAACACTGAAGCTTTCTTT	CASSLEGVGNTEAFF
TRBV30	TRBJ1-5	.	.	TGTGCCTGGGGGCGATATAGCAATCAGCCCCAGCATTTT	CAWGRYSNQPQHF
TRBV27	TRBJ2-7	once	TRBD1	TGTGCCAGCAGTTTACTTAGACAGGGCTCCAACGAGCAGTACTTC	CASSLLRQGSNEQYF
TRBV5-4	TRBJ1-4	.	.	TGTGCCAGCAGCTTGGAAGACAGAGAAAAACTGTTTTTT	CASSLEDREKLFF
TRBV28	TRBJ1-3	.	TRBD1	TGTGCCAGCAGTTCCCCGGGACAGGTGACTGGAAACACCATATATTTT	CASSSPGQVTGNTIYF
TRBV5-1	TRBJ2-3	.	TRBD2	TGCGCCAGCAGCCCTGCGGCTAGCGGGAGGGATACGCAGTATTTT	CASSPAASGRDTQYF
TRBV27	TRBJ1-1	.	TRBD1	TGTGCCAGCAGTCCTCACAGGGGGGAAGCTTTCTTT	CASSPHRGEAFF
TRBV28	TRBJ1-5	.	TRBD1	TGTGCCAGCAGCTCGACAGGGTCCGGGTACCAGCCCCAGCATTTT	CASSSTGSGYQPQHF
TRBV11-2	TRBJ1-5	.	.	TGTGCCAGCAGTCCCCATCCAGAGGAGAATCAGCCCCAGCATTTT	CASSPHPEENQPQHF
TRBV19	TRBJ1-1	.	.	TGTGCCAGTAGTATCAGGGGAAGGGCTGAAGCTTTCTTT	CASSIRGRAEAFF
TRBV5-5	TRBJ1-6	.	.	TGTGCCAGCAGCGACCTCCGGAGCGGTAATTCACCCCTCCACTTT	CASSDLRSGNSPLHF
TRBV27	TRBJ2-1	medium-sized	TRBD2	TGTGCCAGCAGTTTATCTAGCGGGGGGAAGGTGGATGAGCAGTTCTTC	CASSLSSGGKVDEQFF
TRBV2	TRBJ2-1	.	.	TGTGCCAGCAGTGAAGCGCCGTGGCATGAGCAGTTCTTC	CASSEAPWHEQFF
TRBV6-1	TRBJ1-6	.	TRBD1	TGTGCCAGCAGTATCCGGACAGGGGGCGATTCACCCCTCCACTTT	CASSIRTGGDSPLHF
TRBV9	TRBJ1-4	once	.	TGTGCCAGCAGCGTAGCTGGGACTACAACTAATGAAAAACTGTTTTTT	CASSVAGTTTNEKLFF
TRBV7-9	TRBJ2-3	.	.	TGTGCCAGCAGCTTAGCCCGGGCCTCTACCGTCAGGGCGTTTTTT	CASSLARASTVRAFF
TRBV5-4	TRBJ2-2	.	TRBD2	TGTGCCAGCAGCTGGGGACTAGCGGGCACCGGGGAGCTGTTTTTT	CASSWGLAGTGELFF
TRBV7-2	TRBJ2-1	.	TRBD2	TGTGCCAGCAGCGCACAAACTAGCGGGAGCGCCTTCCATGAGCAGTTCTTC	CASSAQTSGSAFHEQFF
TRBV7-9	TRBJ1-5	.	.	TGTGCCAGCAGCTTGGGGGGTCAGCCCCAGCATTTT	CASSLGGQPQHF
TRBV14	TRBJ2-2	.	.	TGTGCCAGCAGCGAATACCTAGCGAGCACCGGGGAGCTGTTTTTT	CASSEYLASTGELFF
TRBV5-1	TRBJ2-3	few	TRBD2	TGCGCCAGCAGCGCTTGGGGCGAGCGGGGGGGCGGAGGCACAGATACGCAGTATTTT	CASSAWGERGGGGTDTQYF
TRBV5-1	TRBJ2-1	.	TRBD2	TGCGCCAGCAGCACCCGGGGGAGGGATTACGACAATGAGCAGTTCTTC	CASSTRGRDYDNEQFF
TRBV7-6	TRBJ2-3	.	.	TGTGCCAGCAGCCGAGATCTTGGCACAGATACGCAGTATTTT	CASSRDLGTDTQYF
TRBV11-1	TRBJ2-5	.	TRBD2	TGTGCCAGCAGCTTCGGGACTAGAAGTCAAGAGACCCAGTACTTC	CASSFGTRSQETQYF
TRBV6-5	TRBJ2-5	few	TRBD1	TGTGCCAGCACTCGGGGACAGAAAGAGACCCAGTACTTC	CASTRGQKETQYF
TRBV5-1	TRBJ1-3	.	.	TGCGCCAGCAGTCAGTCCCAGGGGCATAGAAACACCATATATTTT	CASSQSQGHRNTIYF
TRBV6-1	TRBJ2-2	.	TRBD1	TGTGCCAGCAGGGGACAGCCGAACACCGGGGAGCTGTTTTTT	CASRGQPNTGELFF
TRBV5-1	TRBJ1-2	.	.	TGCGCCAGCAGCGAGGGACAAGTTGATTATGGCTACACCTTC	CASSEGQVDYGYTF
TRBV7-9	TRBJ1-1	.	.	TGTGCCAGCAGCCTACAGGGAAACACTGAAGCTTTCTTT	CASSLQGNTEAFF
TRBV7-6	TRBJ1-4	.	.	TGTGCCAGCAGCTTTATTTCCCCGGGGAAGCATAATGAAAAACTGTTTTTT	CASSFISPGKHNEKLFF
TRBV7-9	TRBJ1-4	.	TRBD1	TGTGCCAGCAGCCGACAGGGGACTTATGAAAAACTGTTTTTT	CASSRQGTYEKLFF
TRBV6-1	TRBJ2-7	.	.	TGTGCCAGCAGTGAAAGGACTATTTACGAGCAGTACTTC	CASSERTIYEQYF
TRBV6-4	TRBJ1-4	.	TRBD1	TGTGCCAGCAGTCGGACAGGGGGTGAAAAACTGTTTTTT	CASSRTGGEKLFF
TRBV4-1	TRBJ2-7	.	TRBD1	TGCGCCAGCAGCCAGGCCAGGGGACAGGACGTCAACGAGCAGTACTTC	CASSQARGQDVNEQYF